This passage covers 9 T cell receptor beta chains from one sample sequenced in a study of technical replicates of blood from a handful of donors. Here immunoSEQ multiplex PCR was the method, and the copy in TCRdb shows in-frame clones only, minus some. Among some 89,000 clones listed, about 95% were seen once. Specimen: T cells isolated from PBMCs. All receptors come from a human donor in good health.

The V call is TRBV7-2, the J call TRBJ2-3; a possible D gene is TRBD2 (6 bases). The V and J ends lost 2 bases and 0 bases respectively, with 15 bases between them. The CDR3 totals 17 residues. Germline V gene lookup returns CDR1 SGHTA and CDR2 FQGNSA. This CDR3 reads CASSLFFGGASTDTQYF. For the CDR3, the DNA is TGTGCCAGCAGCTTATTCTTCGGCGGGGCTAGCACAGATACGCAGTATTTT. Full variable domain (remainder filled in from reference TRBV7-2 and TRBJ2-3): GAGVSQSPSNKVTEKGKDVELRCDPISGHTALYWYRQSLGQGLEFLIYFQGNSAPDKSGLPSDRFSAERTGGSVSTLTIQRTQQEDSAVYLCASSLFFGGASTDTQYFGPGTRLTVL.

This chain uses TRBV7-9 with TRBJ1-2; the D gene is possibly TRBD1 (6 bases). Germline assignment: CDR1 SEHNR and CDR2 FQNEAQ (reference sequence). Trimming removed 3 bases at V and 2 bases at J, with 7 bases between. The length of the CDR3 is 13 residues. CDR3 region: CASSFTGNYGYTF. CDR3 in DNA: TGTGCCAGCAGCTTCACAGGGAACTATGGCTACACCTTC.

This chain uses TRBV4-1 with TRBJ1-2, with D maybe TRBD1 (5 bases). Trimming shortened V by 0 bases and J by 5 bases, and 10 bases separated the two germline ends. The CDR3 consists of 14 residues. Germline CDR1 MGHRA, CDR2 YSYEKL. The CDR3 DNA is TGCGCCAGCAGCCAAGAAACAGGTCTTTATGGCTACACCTTC. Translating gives CASSQETGLYGYTF.

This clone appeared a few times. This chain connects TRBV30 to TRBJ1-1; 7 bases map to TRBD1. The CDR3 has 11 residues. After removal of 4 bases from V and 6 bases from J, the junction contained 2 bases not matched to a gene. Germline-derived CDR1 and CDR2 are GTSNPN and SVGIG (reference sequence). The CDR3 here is CAWTTGAEAFF. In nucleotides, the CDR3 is TGTGCCTGGACTACAGGGGCTGAAGCTTTCTTT.

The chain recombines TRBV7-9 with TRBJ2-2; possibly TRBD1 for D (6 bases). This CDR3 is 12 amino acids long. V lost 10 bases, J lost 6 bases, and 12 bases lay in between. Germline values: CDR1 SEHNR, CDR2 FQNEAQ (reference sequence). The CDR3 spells CAKVAGAGELFF. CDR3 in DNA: TGTGCCAAAGTCGCAGGGGCCGGGGAGCTGTTTTTT.

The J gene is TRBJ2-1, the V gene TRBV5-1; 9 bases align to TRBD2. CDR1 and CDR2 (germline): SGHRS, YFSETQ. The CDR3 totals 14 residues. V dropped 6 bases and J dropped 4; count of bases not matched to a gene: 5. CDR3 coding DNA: TGCGCCAGCACCAGGACTAGCGCGTACAATGAGCAGTTCTTC. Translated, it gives CASTRTSAYNEQFF.

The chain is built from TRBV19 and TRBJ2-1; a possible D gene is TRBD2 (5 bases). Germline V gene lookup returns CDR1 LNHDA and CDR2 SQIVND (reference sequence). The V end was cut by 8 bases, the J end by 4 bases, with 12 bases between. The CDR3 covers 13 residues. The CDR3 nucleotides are TGTGCCAGTCGAGGGCACCCTTACAATGAGCAGTTCTTC. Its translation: CASRGHPYNEQFF.

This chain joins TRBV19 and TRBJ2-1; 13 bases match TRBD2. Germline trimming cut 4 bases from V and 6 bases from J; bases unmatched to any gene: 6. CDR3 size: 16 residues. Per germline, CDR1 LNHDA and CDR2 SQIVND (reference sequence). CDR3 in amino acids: CASSTLAGGISNEQFF. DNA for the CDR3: TGTGCCAGTAGTACACTAGCGGGAGGGATTAGCAATGAGCAGTTCTTC. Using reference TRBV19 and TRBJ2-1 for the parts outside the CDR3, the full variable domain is DGGITQSPKYLFRKEGQNVTLSCEQNLNHDAMYWYRQDPGQGLRLIYYSQIVNDFQKGDIAEGYSVSREKKESFPLTVTSAQKNPTAFYLCASSTLAGGISNEQFFGPGTRLTVL.

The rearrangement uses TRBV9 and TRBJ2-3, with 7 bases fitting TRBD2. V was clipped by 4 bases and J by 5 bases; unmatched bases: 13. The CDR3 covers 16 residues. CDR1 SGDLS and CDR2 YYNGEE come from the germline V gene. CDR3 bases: TGTGCCAGCAGCCACCCCGTTACTAGCGCGAGAGATACGCAGTATTTT. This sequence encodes CASSHPVTSARDTQYF. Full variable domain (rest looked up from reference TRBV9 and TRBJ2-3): DSGVTQTPKHLITATGQRVTLRCSPRSGDLSVYWYQQSLDQGLQFLIQYYNGEERAKGNILERFSAQQFPDLHSELNLSSLELGDSALYFCASSHPVTSARDTQYFGPGTRLTVL.